The rows below give T cell receptor beta chains drawn from one sample of a study of brain T cells in children with intractable seizures. TCRdb's copy holds only in-frame clones and misses some; the assay was immunoSEQ multiplex PCR. Of tens of thousands of clones listed, under 95% are singletons. This specimen was peripheral blood, taken at surgery. The receptors originated from a girl aged 2 to 10 with Rasmussen encephalitis and intractable seizures. The CDR3 runs from the conserved cysteine through the conserved F or W. D genes are given only for firm matches. The size field is filled for only some rows; it gives once, few, many or a size class.

clone_size	d_call	v_call	j_call	cdr3_nt	cdr3_aa
NA	TRBD1	TRBV19	TRBJ1-4	TGTGCCAGTAGTTCCCCCGGGACAGGGGCTGAAAAACTGTTTTTT	CASSSPGTGAEKLFF
NA	NA	TRBV4-1	TRBJ2-7	TGCGCCAGCAGCCATCAAGGCGGCGGTTCCTACGAGCAGTACTTC	CASSHQGGGSYEQYF
few	TRBD1	TRBV15	TRBJ2-2	TGTGCCACCGAATCCCCGGGACAGGGAACGGAGCTGTTTTTT	CATESPGQGTELFF
NA	TRBD1	TRBV2	TRBJ2-1	TGTGCCAGCAGTGAACTCGGGACAGTTAATGAGCAGTTCTTC	CASSELGTVNEQFF
NA	NA	TRBV19	TRBJ1-1	TGTGCCAGTAAGACAAATATGAACACTGAAGCTTTCTTT	CASKTNMNTEAFF
NA	TRBD1	TRBV18	TRBJ2-7	TGTGCCAGCTCACTGGGACAGGGCGAGCAGTACTTC	CASSLGQGEQYF
NA	NA	TRBV27	TRBJ2-5	TGTGCCAGCAGTTTAACGGAACAAGAGACCCAGTACTTC	CASSLTEQETQYF
NA	NA	TRBV4-1	TRBJ1-2	TGCGCCAGCAGCCAAGGATCCTTCTATGGCTACACCTTC	CASSQGSFYGYTF
NA	NA	TRBV28	TRBJ1-2	TGTGCCAGCAGTTTAGGACAGATCTATGGCTACACCTTC	CASSLGQIYGYTF
NA	TRBD1	TRBV6-1	TRBJ2-5	TGTGCCAGCAGTGACGGCCCGGGGACAGGGCGGGAGACCCAGTACTTC	CASSDGPGTGRETQYF
once	TRBD1	TRBV18	TRBJ2-1	TGTGCCAGCTCACCCGGACAGGGCTACAATGAGCAGTTCTTC	CASSPGQGYNEQFF
NA	NA	TRBV12-3/TRBV12-4	TRBJ2-7	TGTGCCAGCTCCAGGGTCCCCCACGAGCAGTACTTC	CASSRVPHEQYF
NA	TRBD1	TRBV28	TRBJ2-1	TGTGCCAGCAGCGAATACGACAGGGCCGCGGCGAATGAGCAGTTCTTC	CASSEYDRAAANEQFF
NA	NA	TRBV14	TRBJ2-3	TGTGCCAGCAGCCATGAGTCGGTACTTCGAACAGATACGCAGTATTTT	CASSHESVLRTDTQYF
NA	NA	TRBV5-6	TRBJ2-7	TGTGCCAGCAGCTTGGCGGCTGGCTACGAGCAGTACTTC	CASSLAAGYEQYF
NA	NA	TRBV29-1	TRBJ1-1	TGCAGCGTTGGGGGACGGATGAACACTGAAGCTTTCTTT	CSVGGRMNTEAFF
NA	TRBD1	TRBV5-1	TRBJ2-1	TGCGCCAGCAGCTGGACAGGGGGCGCCTACAATGAGCAGTTCTTC	CASSWTGGAYNEQFF
NA	TRBD1	TRBV4-1	TRBJ2-2	TGCGCCAGCAGCCAATCCGGACAGGGGGCTGGCGCCGGGGAGCTGTTTTTT	CASSQSGQGAGAGELFF
once	TRBD2	TRBV2	TRBJ2-2	TGTGCCAGCAGGGGGACTAGCGGCAACACCGGGGAGCTGTTTTTT	CASRGTSGNTGELFF
NA	TRBD1	TRBV6-5	TRBJ2-5	TGTGCCAGCAGGACAGGGGCGGGGGAGACCCAGTACTTC	CASRTGAGETQYF
NA	NA	TRBV7-9	TRBJ2-1	TGTGCCAGCAGCTTAGGTAGTTACGAGCAGTTCTTC	CASSLGSYEQFF
NA	NA	TRBV28	TRBJ1-4	TGTGCCAGCAGCTTCCAGGGTAGTGCTAATGAAAAACTGTTTTTT	CASSFQGSANEKLFF
NA	NA	TRBV19	TRBJ2-2	TGTGCCAGTAGTATTCGACGGAACACCGGGGAGCTGTTTTTT	CASSIRRNTGELFF
NA	NA	TRBV5-6	TRBJ1-1	TGTGCCAGCAGCTTGGTCCCGGTGATGAACACTGAAGCTTTCTTT	CASSLVPVMNTEAFF
NA	NA	TRBV7-6	TRBJ2-1	TGTGCCAGCAGCTCTGGGTGGGGAATCGGGTACAATGAGCAGTTCTTC	CASSSGWGIGYNEQFF
NA	NA	TRBV24-1	TRBJ2-1	TGTGCCTCCAGGGACGGGGTCCGCAATGAGCAGTTCTTC	CASRDGVRNEQFF
NA	NA	TRBV3-1/TRBV3-2	TRBJ2-2	TGTGCCAGCAGCCCCCCAAGCGGGGAGCTGTTTTTT	CASSPPSGELFF
NA	NA	TRBV30	TRBJ2-2	TGTGCCTGGAGCGGAGTAAGAACCGGGGAGCTGTTTTTT	CAWSGVRTGELFF
NA	NA	TRBV6-5	TRBJ1-1	TGTGCCAGCTGCATCCGTATGAACACTGAAGCTTTCTTT	CASCIRMNTEAFF
medium-sized	NA	TRBV11-1	TRBJ1-2	TGTGCCAGCAGCTTATACGATGCCCAGGGATATGGCTACACCTTC	CASSLYDAQGYGYTF
NA	TRBD2	TRBV2	TRBJ2-4	TGTGCCAGCAGTAACCTGGGACTAGCGGGAGAGGCTGGAAACATTCAGTACTTC	CASSNLGLAGEAGNIQYF
NA	NA	TRBV6-5	TRBJ1-2	TGTGCCAGCAGATGGATCGGGACACCGGGAGGCTACACCTTC	CASRWIGTPGGYTF
NA	TRBD1	TRBV5-1	TRBJ2-7	TGCGCCAGCAGCTTGGCCGGACAGGGAAGCTACGAGCAGTACTTC	CASSLAGQGSYEQYF
NA	TRBD2	TRBV2	TRBJ2-7	TGTGCCAGCAGTTCTTGGGGGGGCGAGCAGTACTTC	CASSSWGGEQYF
few	NA	TRBV21-1	TRBJ1-6	TGTGCCAGCAGCCACAGGGGGAGTTCACCCCTCCACTTT	CASSHRGSSPLHF
NA	NA	TRBV24-1	TRBJ1-1	TGTGCCACCAAAGATCGACGGGGGAACACTGAAGCTTTCTTT	CATKDRRGNTEAFF
NA	NA	TRBV6-5	TRBJ2-5	TGTGCCAGCAGTTGGCAGGGACTCCTGAGGGCAGAGACCCAGTACTTC	CASSWQGLLRAETQYF
NA	TRBD1	TRBV9	TRBJ1-1	TGTGCCAGCAGCGCCGGGGGGACAGGCGGAATGAACACTGAAGCTTTCTTT	CASSAGGTGGMNTEAFF
NA	NA	TRBV5-5	TRBJ1-4	TGTGCCAGCAGCTTGTGGGGGATGGGCGAAAAACTGTTTTTT	CASSLWGMGEKLFF
NA	NA	TRBV7-3	TRBJ2-3	TGTGCCACGACTCGCACAGATACGCAGTATTTT	CATTRTDTQYF
NA	NA	TRBV30	TRBJ1-1	TGTGCCTGGAGCGTTGACAGGAACACTGAAGCTTTCTTT	CAWSVDRNTEAFF
NA	TRBD1	TRBV7-9	TRBJ2-7	TGTGCCAGCAGCTGGGACAGTCGTCCAACCTACGAGCAGTACTTC	CASSWDSRPTYEQYF
NA	TRBD2	TRBV2	TRBJ2-5	TGTGCCAGCAAAGCCACCGGGACTAGCGATCAAGAGACCCAGTACTTC	CASKATGTSDQETQYF
once	NA	TRBV19	TRBJ1-2	TGTGCCAGTAGTGTTCGGGACCGCCGGGGCTATGGCTACACCTTC	CASSVRDRRGYGYTF
NA	TRBD2	TRBV2	TRBJ2-3	TGTGCCAGCAAGAATCGGGAGGGCCTGGCAGATACGCAGTATTTT	CASKNREGLADTQYF
few	NA	TRBV7-2	TRBJ1-3	TGTGCCAGCAGCCCAAACTCGGGCATGGGAAACACCATATATTTT	CASSPNSGMGNTIYF
NA	TRBD1	TRBV7-7	TRBJ2-5	TGTGCTAGCAGCTTAGGGACAGGGGATGGGAGAGAGACCCAGTACTTC	CASSLGTGDGRETQYF
once	NA	TRBV29-1	TRBJ2-3	TGCAGCGTTGTCGTCTCGGATACGCAGTATTTT	CSVVVSDTQYF
NA	NA	TRBV30	TRBJ2-1	TGTGCCTGGAGTGTGCGGGGGCCCCCTAATGAGCAGTTCTTC	CAWSVRGPPNEQFF
NA	NA	TRBV27	TRBJ1-2	TGTGCCAGCAGTTTCCTGGGGGGGGGCGGAGGCTACACCTTC	CASSFLGGGGGYTF
few	NA	TRBV2	TRBJ1-1	TGTGCCAGCAGTATCGGCCTTTCAGGTGAAGCTTTCTTT	CASSIGLSGEAFF
few	NA	TRBV4-1	TRBJ1-6	TGCGCCAGCAGCCAAGCTGGGGCAGCCGCCCAGAGCTCCTATAATTCACCCCTCCACTTT	CASSQAGAAAQSSYNSPLHF
NA	NA	TRBV3-1/TRBV3-2	TRBJ1-1	TGTGCCAGCAGCCCCCAGGGAAGATACACTGAAGCTTTCTTT	CASSPQGRYTEAFF
NA	NA	TRBV6-1	TRBJ1-6	TGTGCCAGCAGTGAGGTGGCGGGCGTAGGTTCACCCCTCCACTTT	CASSEVAGVGSPLHF
NA	NA	TRBV11-2	TRBJ1-2	TGTGCCAGCACCAGGAACCACCAGGGGTACGGTGGCTACACCTTC	CASTRNHQGYGGYTF
NA	TRBD2	TRBV6-5	TRBJ2-7	TGTGCCAGCAGTCCCCTCACGGGGGGGGGCTACGAGCAGTACTTC	CASSPLTGGGYEQYF
NA	NA	TRBV3-1/TRBV3-2	TRBJ1-1	TGTGCCAGCAGCAACAGGTCTGTTGGCACTGAAGCTTTCTTT	CASSNRSVGTEAFF
NA	NA	TRBV12-3/TRBV12-4	TRBJ1-1	TGTGCCAGCAGTCCCCGAGGCGGCACTGAAGCTTTCTTT	CASSPRGGTEAFF
NA	TRBD2	TRBV2	TRBJ2-3	TGTGCCAGCAGTGTCAAGCGGGGGTTTGGAGATACGCAGTATTTT	CASSVKRGFGDTQYF
NA	TRBD1	TRBV10-2	TRBJ2-2	TGCGCCAGCAGTGACGGGACAGGGGTCCCGAACACCGGGGAGCTGTTTTTT	CASSDGTGVPNTGELFF